Listed below are T cell receptor beta chains from one sample, sequenced in a study of identical twins. TCRdb re-derived calls from the 5' RACE reads in MiXCR, one entry per CDR3 protein. The table records about 700,000 distinct CDR3 sequences, 8.5% to 9% of them present only once. This sample was shared with a second study, whose subject was yellow fever vaccine responses in identical twins.

Sequenced sample: PBMCs. The receptor set was obtained from a woman aged 18-30 years in good health. Both conserved end residues are part of each CDR3. D genes are given only for firm matches. Where a row states a size, it is once, few, many or the class of an expanded clone; other rows omit it.

>few|NA|TRBJ2-5|TRBV7-9
CASSGVNDETQYF
TGTGCCAGCTCGGGGGTTAATGATGAGACCCAGTACTTC
>NA|NA|TRBJ1-1|TRBV6-5
CASRVGTEAFF
TGTGCCAGCAGGGTGGGAACTGAAGCTTTCTTT
>few|NA|TRBJ2-1|TRBV12-3/TRBV12-4
CASSPQLVSYNEQFF
TGTGCCAGCAGTCCCCAACTAGTGTCCTACAATGAGCAGTTCTTC
>NA|NA|TRBJ2-7|TRBV4-3
CASSQDTGYGAYEQYF
TGCGCCAGCAGCCAAGACACTGGTTACGGAGCCTACGAGCAGTACTTC
>few|TRBD2|TRBJ2-4|TRBV7-3
CASSPVGGTQNIQYF
TGTGCCAGCAGCCCAGTCGGGGGGACCCAGAACATTCAGTACTTC
>many|TRBD2|TRBJ2-3|TRBV12-3/TRBV12-4
CASPTRGTSGTDTQYF
TGTGCCAGCCCCACCCGGGGGACTAGCGGCACAGATACGCAGTATTTT
>few|NA|TRBJ1-1|TRBV20-1
CSARDLLGSDDNTEAFF
TGCAGTGCTAGAGATCTGCTAGGGTCCGATGATAACACTGAAGCTTTCTTT
>NA|NA|TRBJ2-7|TRBV2
CASSEKRTGCDF
TGTGCCAGCAGTGAAAAGAGAACAGGGTGTGACTTC
>few|NA|TRBJ1-1|TRBV27
CASSPWTAHNTEAFF
TGTGCCAGCAGTCCATGGACAGCTCACAACACTGAAGCTTTCTTT
>NA|TRBD2|TRBJ2-7|TRBV20-1
CSARDSGSGGSYEQYF
TGCAGTGCTAGAGATTCGGGTAGCGGGGGGTCCTACGAGCAGTACTTC
>NA|TRBD2|TRBJ2-4|TRBV11-1
CASSLPKLGREQGNIQYF
TGTGCCAGCAGCTTACCTAAGCTCGGGCGGGAGCAAGGAAACATTCAGTACTTC
>many|NA|TRBJ2-3|TRBV15
CATRRTPLSTDTQYF
TGTGCCACCCGTCGGACTCCTTTAAGCACAGATACGCAGTATTTT
>NA|NA|TRBJ2-5|TRBV5-8
CASSFGTPGETQYF
TGTGCCAGCAGTTTTGGGACACCTGGAGAGACCCAGTACTTC
>many|NA|TRBJ1-4|TRBV28
CASSPRGGEKLFF
TGTGCCAGCAGTCCTCGGGGCGGTGAAAAACTGTTTTTT
>NA|TRBD1|TRBJ2-5|TRBV7-9
CATPPGQGTPETQYF
TGTGCCACCCCCCCGGGACAGGGGACCCCAGAGACCCAGTACTTC
>NA|NA|TRBJ2-2|TRBV6-5
CASSYDGYTGELFF
TGTGCCAGCAGTTACGACGGTTACACCGGGGAGCTGTTTTTT
>few|TRBD2|TRBJ2-3|TRBV5-6
CASSLGTSSPRDTQYF
TGTGCCAGCAGCTTGGGGACTAGCTCACCCCGGGATACGCAGTATTTT
>many|NA|TRBJ2-1|TRBV10-1
CASSETKNEQFF
TGCGCCAGCAGTGAGACAAAAAATGAGCAGTTCTTC
>few|TRBD2|TRBJ2-7|TRBV4-2
CASSQYAAGGPSYEQYF
TGTGCCAGCAGCCAATACGCGGCGGGAGGGCCCTCCTACGAGCAGTACTTC
>NA|NA|TRBJ2-1|TRBV4-3
CASSQDRTMYNEQFF
TGCGCCAGCAGCCAAGATAGGACTATGTACAATGAGCAGTTCTTC
>NA|TRBD2|TRBJ2-5|TRBV18
CASSQLAGEETQYF
TGTGCCAGCTCGCAACTAGCGGGAGAGGAGACCCAGTACTTC
>NA|NA|TRBJ2-3|TRBV7-2
CASSPRGDYTDTQYF
TGTGCCAGCAGCCCCCGGGGTGACTACACAGATACGCAGTATTTT
>NA|NA|TRBJ2-7|TRBV7-2
CASSPDTIRSYEQYF
TGTGCCAGCAGCCCCGACACGATACGCTCCTACGAGCAGTACTTC
>NA|TRBD1|TRBJ1-1|TRBV20-1
CSARDPGTAWVDTEAFF
TGCAGTGCTAGAGATCCCGGGACAGCCTGGGTCGACACTGAAGCTTTCTTT
>many|TRBD1|TRBJ2-7|TRBV2
CASSGQGAYEQYF
TGTGCCAGCAGCGGACAGGGGGCCTACGAGCAGTACTTC
>many|NA|TRBJ2-5|TRBV7-2
CASSPGGTQYF
TGTGCCAGCAGCCCCGGGGGGACCCAGTACTTC
>few|NA|TRBJ2-7|TRBV4-1
CASSQVAIDNYEQYF
TGCGCCAGCAGCCAAGTGGCTATCGATAACTACGAGCAGTACTTC
>few|NA|TRBJ2-5|TRBV20-1
CSAQFQETQYF
TGCAGTGCTCAGTTCCAAGAGACCCAGTACTTC
>few|NA|TRBJ2-7|TRBV2
CASSEYYGASYEQYF
TGTGCCAGCAGTGAATATTATGGGGCCTCCTACGAGCAGTACTTC
>many|NA|TRBJ2-7|TRBV16
CASSQSGGAYEQYF
TGTGCCAGCAGCCAATCAGGGGGGGCCTACGAGCAGTACTTC
>few|NA|TRBJ2-1|TRBV12-3/TRBV12-4
CASSLLAPASNEQFF
TGTGCCAGCAGTTTACTAGCGCCCGCCAGCAATGAGCAGTTCTTC
>NA|NA|TRBJ2-2|TRBV7-3
CASSTETDNTGELFF
TGTGCCAGCAGCACAGAGACAGACAACACCGGGGAGCTGTTTTTT
>few|NA|TRBJ1-6|TRBV2
CASSQQVNSPLHF
TGTGCCAGCAGTCAACAGGTGAATTCACCCCTCCACTTT
>few|TRBD1|TRBJ2-3|TRBV7-9
CASSGGTGSTDTQYF
TGTGCCAGCAGCGGCGGGACAGGCAGCACAGATACGCAGTATTTT
>few|NA|TRBJ2-1|TRBV20-1
CSARDAETGSGNEQFF
TGCAGTGCTAGAGACGCAGAAACCGGGAGCGGAAATGAGCAGTTCTTC
>few|TRBD2|TRBJ2-7|TRBV2
CASRPLAGALDYEQYF
TGTGCCAGCAGACCTTTAGCGGGGGCTCTGGATTACGAGCAGTACTTC
>few|NA|TRBJ2-5|TRBV20-1
CSARDPAGGTQETQYF
TGCAGTGCTAGAGATCCGGCAGGGGGGACCCAAGAGACCCAGTACTTC
>few|TRBD1|TRBJ1-2|TRBV28
CASSSQGARGYTF
TGTGCCAGCAGTTCCCAGGGGGCCCGGGGCTACACCTTC
>few|TRBD2|TRBJ2-3|TRBV20-1
CSAPGLAGVEDTQYF
TGCAGTGCTCCGGGACTAGCGGGAGTAGAGGATACGCAGTATTTT
>NA|NA|TRBJ2-1|TRBV7-2
CASSLAPLLSGNNEQFF
TGTGCCAGCAGCTTAGCCCCTTTATTGAGTGGGAACAATGAGCAGTTCTTC
>many|NA|TRBJ2-1|TRBV4-2
CASSQEIAATNEQFF
TGTGCCAGCAGCCAAGAAATTGCGGCGACCAATGAGCAGTTCTTC
>many|TRBD2|TRBJ2-1|TRBV12-3/TRBV12-4
CASSPTSGGAFSEQFF
TGTGCCAGCAGCCCCACTAGCGGGGGGGCCTTTAGTGAGCAGTTCTTC
>few|TRBD1|TRBJ2-3|TRBV9
CASSVDRGLADTQYF
TGTGCCAGCAGCGTGGACAGGGGGCTTGCAGATACGCAGTATTTT